These T cell receptor beta chains were read from a single sample in a study of beta chain features in type 1 diabetes. Here immunoSEQ multiplex PCR was the method, and the copy in TCRdb shows in-frame clones only, minus some. The table shows 300,000 to 350,000 clones, with less than 9.5% occurring only once. Sample: central memory CD4+ T cells from blood. The receptors come from a woman younger than 30 in good health. The CDR3 runs from the conserved cysteine through the conserved F or W. The D gene is left open where the match is weak. Expanded clones get a size class; other rows say once, few or many, or leave the size out.

v_call	d_call	j_call	clone_size	cdr3_aa	cdr3_nt
TRBV4-3	-	TRBJ2-1	-	CANSQAHFLDNEQFF	TGCGCCAACAGCCAAGCCCACTTCCTAGACAATGAGCAGTTCTTC
TRBV10-3	-	TRBJ2-7	-	CAISEGRTHSYEQYF	TGTGCCATCAGTGAGGGGCGCACACACTCCTACGAGCAGTACTTC
TRBV10-2	TRBD1	TRBJ2-7	-	CASRDRGTGKHEQYF	TGCGCCAGTCGGGACAGGGGGACTGGAAAACACGAGCAGTACTTC
TRBV29-1	-	TRBJ1-1	once	CSVSYSNTEAFF	TGCAGCGTCAGCTACAGTAACACTGAAGCTTTCTTT
TRBV5-1	-	TRBJ2-3	few	CASSTGTDTQYF	TGCGCCAGCAGCACTGGAACAGATACGCAGTATTTT
TRBV18	-	TRBJ1-3	few	CASSPEGHSGNTIYF	TGTGCCAGCTCACCGGAGGGGCACTCTGGAAACACCATATATTTT
TRBV9	-	TRBJ2-3	few	CASRTADTQYF	TGTGCCAGCCGCACGGCAGATACGCAGTATTTT
TRBV7-2	-	TRBJ2-1	-	CASSRVHRDEQFF	TGTGCCAGCAGCCGGGTACACCGCGATGAGCAGTTCTTC
TRBV18	-	TRBJ2-3	-	CASSQRQASTDTQYF	TGTGCCAGCTCACAACGACAGGCTAGCACAGATACGCAGTATTTT
TRBV7-2	TRBD1	TRBJ1-5	-	CASSLFGQVNQPQHF	TGTGCCAGCAGCTTATTCGGACAGGTGAATCAGCCCCAGCATTTT
TRBV11-3	-	TRBJ2-1	-	CASSYQAANEQFF	TGTGCCAGCAGCTACCAGGCAGCTAATGAGCAGTTCTTC
TRBV19	-	TRBJ1-3	many	CASSRTATGNTIYF	TGTGCCAGTAGCCGGACAGCGACTGGAAACACCATATATTTT
TRBV19	-	TRBJ1-1	few	CASSIDIQGNTEAFF	TGTGCCAGTAGTATAGACATACAGGGAAATACTGAAGCTTTCTTT
TRBV5-1	-	TRBJ1-2	few	CASSQGYGYTF	TGCGCCAGCAGCCAGGGCTATGGCTACACCTTC
TRBV27	-	TRBJ2-2	few	CASSLSVTGRGELFF	TGTGCCAGCAGTTTATCGGTTACAGGTCGAGGGGAGCTGTTTTTT
TRBV15	-	TRBJ1-2	-	CATSRDTADSGYTF	TGTGCCACCAGCAGAGATACGGCGGACTCTGGCTACACCTTC
TRBV20-1	-	TRBJ2-7	-	CSASSGYEQYF	TGCAGTGCTAGTAGCGGATACGAGCAGTACTTC
TRBV28	-	TRBJ2-7	few	CASNRDGNPYEQYF	TGTGCCAGTAACCGGGACGGCAACCCCTACGAGCAGTACTTC
TRBV21-1	-	TRBJ2-7	few	CASSKCQQGKAYEQYF	TGTGCCAGCAGCAAATGCCAACAGGGGAAGGCCTACGAGCAGTACTTC
TRBV4-1	TRBD2	TRBJ2-1	-	CASSLSGRDNEQFF	TGCGCCAGCAGCTTAAGCGGGAGGGATAATGAGCAGTTCTTC